Here is one TCR beta chain with its context. The sample comes from a study of blood T cell repertoires in COVID-19. Study background: Donors in the United States, Italy and Spain gave samples during acute or convalescent COVID-19.

Original handling: Reference gene primers were amplified, and this amplification served to estimate nucleated cell counts. Clones were read by immunoSEQ multiplex PCR, and TCRdb kept only the in-frame ones, dropping some. V and J calls and clone size are given by that table; D and trimming were obtained from the DNA. Of 100,000 or so clones in the sample, less than 85% were seen once. The CDR3 totals 12 residues. The germline CDR1 and CDR2 sequences are MNHEY and SVGAGI. Trimming left V 8 bases short and J 3 bases short, with 9 bases between. Sequences were obtained from peripheral blood. The chain links TRBV6-5 to TRBJ2-3; tentative D call: TRBD1 (5 bases). The sequence derives from an older man with active or convalescent COVID-19. The CDR3 DNA reads TGTGCCAGCGGTCCAGGGACAGATACGCAGTATTTT. This encodes CASGPGTDTQYF.